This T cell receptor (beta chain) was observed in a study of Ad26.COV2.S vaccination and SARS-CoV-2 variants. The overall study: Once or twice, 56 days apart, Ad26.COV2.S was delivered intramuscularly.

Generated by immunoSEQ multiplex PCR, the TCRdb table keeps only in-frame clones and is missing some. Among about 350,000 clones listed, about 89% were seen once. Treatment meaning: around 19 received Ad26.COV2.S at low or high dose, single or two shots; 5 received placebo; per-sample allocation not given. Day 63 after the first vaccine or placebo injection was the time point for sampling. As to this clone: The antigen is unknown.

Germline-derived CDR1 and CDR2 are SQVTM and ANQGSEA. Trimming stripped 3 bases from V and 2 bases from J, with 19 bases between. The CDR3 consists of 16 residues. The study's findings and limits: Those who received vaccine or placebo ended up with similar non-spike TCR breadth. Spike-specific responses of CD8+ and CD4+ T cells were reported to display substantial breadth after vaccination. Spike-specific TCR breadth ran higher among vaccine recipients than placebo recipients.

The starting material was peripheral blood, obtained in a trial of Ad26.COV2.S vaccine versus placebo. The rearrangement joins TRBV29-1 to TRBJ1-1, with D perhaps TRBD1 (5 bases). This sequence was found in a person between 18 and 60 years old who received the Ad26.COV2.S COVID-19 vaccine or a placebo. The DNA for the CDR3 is TGCAGCGTTGACCCTATTAGCCTCGGGGCCAACACTGAAGCTTTCTTT. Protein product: CSVDPISLGANTEAFF.